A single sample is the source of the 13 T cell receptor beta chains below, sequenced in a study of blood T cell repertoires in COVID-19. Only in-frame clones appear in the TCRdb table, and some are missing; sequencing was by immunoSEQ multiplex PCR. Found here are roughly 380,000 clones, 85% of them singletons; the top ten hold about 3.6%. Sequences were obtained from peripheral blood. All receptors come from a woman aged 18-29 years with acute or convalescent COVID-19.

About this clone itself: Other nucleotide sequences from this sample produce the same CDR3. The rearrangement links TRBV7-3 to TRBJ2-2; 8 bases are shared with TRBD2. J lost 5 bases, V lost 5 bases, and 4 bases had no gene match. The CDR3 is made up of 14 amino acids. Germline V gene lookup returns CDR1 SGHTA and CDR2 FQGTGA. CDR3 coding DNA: TGTGCCAGCAGCCCCCGGGGGGGGACCGGGGAGCTGTTTTTT. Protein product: CASSPRGGTGELFF.

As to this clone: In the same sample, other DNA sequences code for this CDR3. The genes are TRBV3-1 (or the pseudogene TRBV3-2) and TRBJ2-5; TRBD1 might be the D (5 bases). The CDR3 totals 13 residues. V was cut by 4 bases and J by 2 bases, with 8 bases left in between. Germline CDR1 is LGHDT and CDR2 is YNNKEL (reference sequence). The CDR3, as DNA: TGTGCCAGCAGCCTTCAGGGACAAGAGACCCAGTACTTC. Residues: CASSLQGQETQYF.

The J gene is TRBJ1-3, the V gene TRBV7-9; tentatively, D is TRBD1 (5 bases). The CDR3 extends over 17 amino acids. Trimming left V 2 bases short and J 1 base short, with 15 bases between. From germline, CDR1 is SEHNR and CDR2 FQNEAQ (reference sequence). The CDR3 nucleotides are TGTGCCAGCAGCTTATCCGGGGGTATGGAGTCTGGAAACACCATATATTTT. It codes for CASSLSGGMESGNTIYF.

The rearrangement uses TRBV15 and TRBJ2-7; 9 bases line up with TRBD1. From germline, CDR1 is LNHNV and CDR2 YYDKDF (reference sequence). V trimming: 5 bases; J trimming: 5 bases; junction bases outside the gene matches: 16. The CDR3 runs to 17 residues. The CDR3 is CATSWPGQGLISDEQYF. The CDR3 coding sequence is TGTGCCACCAGCTGGCCGGGACAGGGACTAATAAGCGACGAGCAGTACTTC.

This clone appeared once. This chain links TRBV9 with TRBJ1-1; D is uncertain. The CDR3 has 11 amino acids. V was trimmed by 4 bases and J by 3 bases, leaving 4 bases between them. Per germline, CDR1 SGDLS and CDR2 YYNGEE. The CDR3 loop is CASSRDTEAFF. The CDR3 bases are TGTGCCAGCAGCCGTGACACTGAAGCTTTCTTT.

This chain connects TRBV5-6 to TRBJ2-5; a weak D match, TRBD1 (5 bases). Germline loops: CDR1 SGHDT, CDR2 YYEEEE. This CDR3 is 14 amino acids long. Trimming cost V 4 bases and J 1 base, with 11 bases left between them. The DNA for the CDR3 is TGTGCCAGCAGCCTGCCGCAGGGCCAAGAGACCCAGTACTTC. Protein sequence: CASSLPQGQETQYF.

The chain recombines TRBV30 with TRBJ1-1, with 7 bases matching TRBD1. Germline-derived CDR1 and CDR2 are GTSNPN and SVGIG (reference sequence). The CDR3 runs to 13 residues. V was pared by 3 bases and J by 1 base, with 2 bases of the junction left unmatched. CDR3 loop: CAWSRTGNTEAFF. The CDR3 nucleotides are TGTGCCTGGAGCAGGACAGGGAACACTGAAGCTTTCTTT. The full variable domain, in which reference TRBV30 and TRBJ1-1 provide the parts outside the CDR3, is SQTIHQWPATLVQPVGSPLSLECTVEGTSNPNLYWYRQAAGRGLQLLFYSVGIGQISSEVPQNLSASRPQDRQFILSSKKLLLSDSGFYLCAWSRTGNTEAFFGQGTRLTVV.

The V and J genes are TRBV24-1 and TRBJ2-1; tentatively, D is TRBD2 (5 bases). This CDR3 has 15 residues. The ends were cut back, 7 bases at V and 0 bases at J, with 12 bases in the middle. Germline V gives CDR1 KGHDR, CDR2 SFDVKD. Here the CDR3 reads CATSREGSSYNEQFF. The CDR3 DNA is TGTGCCACCAGCCGAGAGGGTAGCTCCTACAATGAGCAGTTCTTC.

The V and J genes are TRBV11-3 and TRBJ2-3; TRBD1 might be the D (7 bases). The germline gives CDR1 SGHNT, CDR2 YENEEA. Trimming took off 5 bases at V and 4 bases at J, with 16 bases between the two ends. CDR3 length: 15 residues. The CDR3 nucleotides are TGTGCCAGCAGCCCCGGAGGGGGCGCCTCAGATACGCAGTATTTT. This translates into CASSPGGGASDTQYF. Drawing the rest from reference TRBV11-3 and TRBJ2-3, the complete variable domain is EAGVVQSPRYKIIEKKQPVAFWCNPISGHNTLYWYLQNLGQGPELLIRYENEEAVDDSQLPKDRFSAERLKGVDSTLKIQPAELGDSAVYLCASSPGGGASDTQYFGPGTRLTVL.

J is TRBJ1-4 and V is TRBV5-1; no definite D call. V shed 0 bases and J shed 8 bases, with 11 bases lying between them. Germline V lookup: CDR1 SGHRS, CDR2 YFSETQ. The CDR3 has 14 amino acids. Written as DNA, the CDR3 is TGCGCCAGCAGCTTGGATGGCCCTCAGGAAAAACTGTTTTTT. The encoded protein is CASSLDGPQEKLFF.

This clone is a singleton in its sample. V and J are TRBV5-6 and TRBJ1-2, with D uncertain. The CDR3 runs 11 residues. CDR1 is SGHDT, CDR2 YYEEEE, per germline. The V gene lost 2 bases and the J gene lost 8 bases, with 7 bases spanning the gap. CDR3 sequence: CASSFGNGYTF. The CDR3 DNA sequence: TGTGCCAGCAGCTTCGGGAACGGCTACACCTTC.

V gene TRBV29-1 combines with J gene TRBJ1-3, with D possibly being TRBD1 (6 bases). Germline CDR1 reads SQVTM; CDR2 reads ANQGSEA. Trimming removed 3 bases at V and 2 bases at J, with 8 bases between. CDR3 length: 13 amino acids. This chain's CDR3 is CSVEGAPGNTIYF. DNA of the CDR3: TGCAGCGTTGAGGGGGCACCTGGAAACACCATATATTTT. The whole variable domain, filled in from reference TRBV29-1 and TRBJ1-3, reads SAVISQKPSRDICQRGTSLTIQCQVDSQVTMMFWYRQQPGQSLTLIATANQGSEATYESGFVIDKFPISRPNLTFSTLTVSNMSPEDSSIYLCSVEGAPGNTIYFGEGSWLTVV.

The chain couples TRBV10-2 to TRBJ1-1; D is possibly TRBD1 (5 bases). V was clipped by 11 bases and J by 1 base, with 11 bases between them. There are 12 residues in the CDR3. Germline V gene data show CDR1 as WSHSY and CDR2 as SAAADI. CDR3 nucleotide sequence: TGCGCCTGCGGGAGGGGGAACACTGAAGCTTTCTTT. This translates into CACGRGNTEAFF.